Each of the 20 T cell receptor beta chains below was sequenced from the same sample in a study of response to subunit inactivated influenza vaccine. TCRdb reprocessed the RT-PCR reads with MiXCR, giving one entry per CDR3 protein. The sample consists of around 480,000 distinct CDR3 sequences, approximately 15% of them appearing once. Sequencing used CD4+ T cells sorted from PBMCs, obtained less than 30 months after vaccination. Receptor source: a man aged 50-75 years who received an inactivated influenza vaccine.

A few counts support this clonotype. This chain joins TRBV4-2 and TRBJ2-7, with 8 bases aligning to TRBD1. There are 14 residues in the CDR3. The V and J ends lost 2 bases and 6 bases, in that order; junction bases with no gene match: 6. Germline CDR1 LGHNA, CDR2 YNFKEQ. In nucleotides, the CDR3 is TGTGCCAGCAGCCAAACGGACAGGGACGGCGAGCAGTACTTC. As protein: CASSQTDRDGEQYF.

This clonotype was detected many times. V gene TRBV7-9 combines with J gene TRBJ2-1, with 7 bases identical to TRBD2. Per the germline V gene, CDR1 is SEHNR and CDR2 is FQNEAQ (reference sequence). Trimming took 6 bases from V and 5 from J; bases not matched to a gene: 16. The CDR3 loop spans 17 amino acids. CDR3 amino acids: CASRRGARTGGNNEQFF. The DNA of the CDR3 is TGTGCCAGCAGGCGCGGGGCCCGTACGGGGGGAAACAATGAGCAGTTCTTC. The variable domain in full, completed from reference TRBV7-9 and TRBJ2-1, reads DTGVSQNPRHKITKRGQNVTFRCDPISEHNRLYWYRQTLGQGPEFLTYFQNEAQLEKSRLLSDRFSAERPKGSFSTLEIQRTEQGDSAMYLCASRRGARTGGNNEQFFGPGTRLTVL.

There are a few counts of this clonotype. The chain couples TRBV7-2 to TRBJ2-1; D is possibly TRBD2 (6 bases). CDR1 and CDR2 (germline): SGHTA, FQGNSA. Trimming pared 5 bases from V and 6 bases from J, leaving 23 bases between. This CDR3 has 17 residues. The CDR3 region is CASSPIALASAVNEQFF. The CDR3 DNA reads TGTGCCAGCAGCCCGATAGCCCTAGCGTCCGCTGTCAATGAGCAGTTCTTC. Looking up the rest from reference TRBV7-2 and TRBJ2-1 gives the full variable domain: GAGVSQSPSNKVTEKGKDVELRCDPISGHTALYWYRQSLGQGLEFLIYFQGNSAPDKSGLPSDRFSAERTGGSVSTLTIQRTQQEDSAVYLCASSPIALASAVNEQFFGPGTRLTVL.

V is TRBV12-3 or TRBV12-4 and J is TRBJ2-7; TRBD1 might be the D (6 bases). This CDR3 region has 14 residues. V was clipped by 4 bases and J by 3 bases, with 13 bases between them. The CDR3 DNA is TGTGCCAGCAGTTCAGGGGAAACCTACTACGAGCAGTACTTC. Encoded protein: CASSSGETYYEQYF.

This clonotype appeared a few times. The chain links TRBV27 to TRBJ2-1, with 9 bases lining up with TRBD2. Germline lookup yields CDR1 MNHEY and CDR2 SMNVEV (reference sequence). The CDR3 extends over 15 amino acids. V lost 3 bases to trimming and J lost 6 bases; unmatched junction nucleotides: 6. The CDR3 DNA is TGTGCCAGCAGTTTTAAAGGACTAGCGTTCAATGAGCAGTTCTTC. Translation: CASSFKGLAFNEQFF.

This clonotype showed up many times. J is TRBJ1-1 and V is TRBV9; TRBD1 matches 7 bases. The CDR3 consists of 14 residues. Germline trimming cut 2 bases from V and 5 bases from J; bases unmatched to any gene: 6. Germline V lookup: CDR1 SGDLS, CDR2 YYNGEE. CDR3 bases: TGTGCCAGCAGCGTGTTCGGACAGGCAACTGAAGCTTTCTTT. This codes for CASSVFGQATEAFF.

This clonotype turned up a few times. The V gene is TRBV20-1, the J gene TRBJ1-6; D uncertain. The CDR3 is 16 amino acids. The ends were cut back, 0 bases at V and 1 base at J, with 10 bases in the middle. Germline V gene sequence: CDR1 DFQATT, CDR2 SNEGSKA (reference sequence). The CDR3 loop is CSARDRGFSYNSPLHF. CDR3 coding DNA: TGCAGTGCTAGAGATAGAGGGTTTTCCTATAATTCACCCCTCCACTTT.

The chain combines TRBV19 with TRBJ2-2, with D hard to call. This CDR3 has 14 residues. Trimming took off 2 bases at V and 0 bases at J, with 4 bases between the two ends. Germline V gene lookup returns CDR1 LNHDA and CDR2 SQIVND (reference sequence). CDR3 protein: CASSIPPNTGELFF. CDR3 coding DNA: TGTGCCAGTAGTATACCCCCGAACACCGGGGAGCTGTTTTTT.

V usage is TRBV2 and J usage is TRBJ1-4, with 10 bases identical to TRBD1. The CDR3 consists of 15 residues. J lost 10 bases, V lost 5 bases, and 10 bases had no gene match. CDR1 and CDR2 from the germline V gene are SNHLY and FYNNEI. The CDR3 sequence: CASSNTGTGVGKLFF. Here the CDR3 DNA reads TGTGCCAGCAGTAACACCGGGACAGGGGTGGGAAAACTGTTTTTT.

This clonotype has more than one count but fewer than ten. The gene calls are TRBV7-3 and TRBJ2-1, with 8 bases fitting TRBD1. J gave up 5 bases and V 5 bases, and 2 bases lay outside the gene matches. Germline loops: CDR1 SGHTA, CDR2 FQGTGA. The CDR3 length is 13 residues. For the CDR3, the DNA is TGTGCCAGCAGCCAGACAGGGGACAATGAGCAGTTCTTC. It is translated as CASSQTGDNEQFF.

This clonotype was seen more than once but under ten times. The chain uses TRBV6-2 or TRBV6-3 and TRBJ2-1; 9 bases fit TRBD1. Germline assignment: CDR1 MNHEY and CDR2 SVGEGT. The CDR3 is made up of 15 amino acids. The trim removed 3 bases at V and 3 bases at J, leaving 3 bases unmatched. Here the CDR3 DNA reads TGTGCCAGCAGTTATTTGGACAGGGGCTACAATGAGCAGTTCTTC. Amino acid sequence: CASSYLDRGYNEQFF.

The V and J genes are TRBV10-3 and TRBJ1-2; 8 bases are shared with TRBD1. The CDR3 sequence is 15 residues long. Unmatched junction bases numbered 8, after V lost 2 bases and J lost 6 bases. In germline, CDR1 is ENHRY, CDR2 SYGVKD. CDR3 nucleotide sequence: TGTGCCATCAGTGAGGGACAGGGTGGTATGCATGGCTACACCTTC. Translated, it gives CAISEGQGGMHGYTF.

This clonotype came up a few times. The chain is built from TRBV3-1 and TRBJ2-3, with D unclear. CDR3 length: 13 amino acids. Germline assignment: CDR1 LGHDT and CDR2 YNNKEL (reference sequence). Trimming removed 4 bases at V and 4 bases at J, with 9 bases between. The CDR3 loop is CASSRLGSDTQYF. CDR3 bases: TGTGCCAGCAGCCGTTTAGGTTCAGATACGCAGTATTTT.

This clonotype was seen a handful of times. The genes are TRBV6-1 and TRBJ2-4; D gene uncertain. Germline V lookup: CDR1 MNHNS, CDR2 SASEGT. Trimming removed 3 bases from V and 2 bases from J, with 14 bases in between. The CDR3 consists of 16 residues. CDR3 residues: CASSDTGKPSKNIQYF. The CDR3 bases are TGTGCCAGCAGTGATACGGGCAAACCTTCCAAAAACATTCAGTACTTC.

This clonotype has ten or more counts. The CDR3 spells CASSKTDTQYF. DNA of the CDR3: TGTGCCAGCAGCAAGACAGATACGCAGTATTTT. This sequence joins TRBV7-2 and TRBJ2-3; no reliable D call. The germline V and J ends were trimmed by 5 bases and 3 bases, with 3 bases remaining between them. Per the germline V gene, CDR1 is SGHTA and CDR2 is FQGNSA. The CDR3 extends over 11 amino acids.

This clonotype was detected a few times. This chain joins TRBV6-5 and TRBJ1-6, with TRBD1 identical over 7 bases. CDR3 size: 14 residues. Germline lookup yields CDR1 MNHEY and CDR2 SVGAGI. V lost 4 bases to trimming and J lost 10 bases; unmatched junction nucleotides: 7. CDR3 amino acids: CASSSGTVASPLHF. In DNA, the CDR3 is TGTGCCAGCAGTTCCGGGACAGTCGCCTCACCCCTCCACTTT.

J is TRBJ1-6 and V is TRBV15, with D tentatively TRBD1 (5 bases). From germline, CDR1 is LNHNV and CDR2 YYDKDF (reference sequence). V was shortened by 0 bases and J by 9 bases, with 15 bases between the two germline ends. This CDR3 is built from 16 residues. CDR3 sequence reads: CATSRDGQGSGSPLHF. The DNA for the CDR3 is TGTGCCACCAGCAGAGATGGTCAGGGCAGTGGTTCACCCCTCCACTTT.

This rearrangement joins TRBV12-3 or TRBV12-4 to TRBJ2-7; 14 nucleotides line up with TRBD2. With 7 bases clipped from V and 6 bases from J, the junction kept 11 bases outside the gene matches. This CDR3 has 16 amino acids. The CDR3 DNA is TGTGCCAGCACCCCCAGACTAGCGGGAGGGGGTCGCGAGCAGTACTTC. This gives the protein CASTPRLAGGGREQYF.

This clonotype was detected a few times. The J gene is TRBJ2-2, the V gene TRBV7-2; TRBD2 matches 8 bases. Losses at the gene ends were 2 bases for V and 6 bases for J; bases not matched to a gene: 8. CDR1 is SGHTA and CDR2 is FQGNSA in the germline V gene. CDR3 length equals 16 residues. This CDR3 is CASSLPEAGVSGELFF. The CDR3 nucleotides are TGTGCCAGCAGCTTACCCGAAGCGGGAGTATCCGGGGAGCTGTTTTTT.

In this sample, this clonotype turned up a few times. The chain uses TRBV5-5 and TRBJ2-2, with D possibly matching TRBD2 (5 bases). Germline V gives CDR1 SGHKS, CDR2 YYEKEE (reference sequence). The CDR3 contains 17 residues. Deletions cut 2 bases from V and 4 bases from J, with 18 bases between. CDR3 protein: CASSLGLGVPSTGELFF. As DNA, the CDR3 is TGTGCCAGCAGCTTAGGCCTGGGAGTACCGAGCACCGGGGAGCTGTTTTTT.